Listed here are 7 T cell receptor beta chains from one sample, sequenced in a study of cytomegalovirus exposure and HLA in healthy donors. With 60 Vbeta and 13 Jbeta primers, the PCR was carried out. Only in-frame clones appear in the TCRdb table, and some are missing; sequencing was by immunoSEQ multiplex PCR. Of over 110,000 clones detected, 82% appear once; the ten largest clones hold around 2.6%. The source material was PBMCs. The source is a male donor in good health and CMV-seronegative.

This sequence joins TRBV29-1 and TRBJ2-7; 7 bases fit TRBD2. V was clipped by 5 bases and J by 6 bases; unmatched bases: 10. The germline V gene encodes CDR1 SQVTM and CDR2 ANQGSEA. The CDR3 totals 13 residues. For the CDR3, the DNA is TGCAGCGTTTCGGGGACTACACTACGCGAGCAGTACTTC. Protein product: CSVSGTTLREQYF.

This sequence joins TRBV7-2 and TRBJ2-2; D might be TRBD2 (6 bases). Germline CDR1 and CDR2: SGHTA and FQGNSA. Between the trimmed V and J ends, which lost 1 base and 5 bases, there was a span of 14 bases. This CDR3 comprises 16 residues. This chain's CDR3 is CASSLGGTRGTGELFF. The CDR3 DNA is TGTGCCAGCAGCTTAGGCGGGACTCGGGGGACCGGGGAGCTGTTTTTT.

The chain has TRBV5-1 and TRBJ1-2; D may be TRBD1 (6 bases). The V and J ends lost 5 bases and 5 bases respectively, with 19 bases between them. Germline V CDR1 and CDR2: SGHRS, YFSETQ. The CDR3 totals 15 residues. CDR3 loop: CASSYNYRDPYGYTF. The CDR3 DNA reads as TGCGCCAGCAGTTACAATTACAGGGACCCTTATGGCTACACCTTC.

The rearrangement uses TRBV19 and TRBJ2-3; 14 bases align to TRBD2. This CDR3 comprises 15 residues. Looked up from germline, CDR1 is LNHDA and CDR2 is SQIVND (reference sequence). The V and J ends lost 7 bases and 4 bases, in that order; junction bases with no gene match: 4. CDR3 in DNA: TGTGCCAGTACCCCGACTAGCGGGAGGGCAGATACGCAGTATTTT. Translating gives CASTPTSGRADTQYF.

On this clone: The junction does not match germline at one end; this may be a read error. The CDR3 DNA sequence: TGTGCCTGCAGACAGGGAAACACTGAAGCTTTCTTT. Translated: CACRQGNTEAFF. This chain connects TRBV28 to TRBJ1-1; 7 nucleotides agree with TRBD1. CDR1 and CDR2 from the germline V gene are MDHEN and SYDVKM. This CDR3 contains 12 residues.

V usage is TRBV7-2 and J usage is TRBJ2-3; 9 bases are shared with TRBD2. The V gene's germline CDR1 is SGHTA and CDR2 FQGNSA. This CDR3 comprises 15 residues. With V trimmed by 5 bases and J by 2 bases, 5 bases remained unmatched. CDR3 coding DNA: TGTGCCAGCAGCCCCAGACTAGCGGACACAGATACGCAGTATTTT. Its translation: CASSPRLADTDTQYF.

This clone appeared a single time. The chain couples TRBV10-3 to TRBJ2-5; D perhaps matches TRBD1 (6 bases). The J call may be in error: the DNA end matches TRBJ2-7 better. This CDR3 has 14 amino acids. Germline V CDR1 and CDR2: ENHRY, SYGVKD. As DNA, the CDR3 is TGTGCCATCAGTGAGTCCAGCAGGGGAGACGAGCAGTACTTC. Translated, it gives CAISESSRGDEQYF.